This passage covers 18 T cell receptor beta chains from one sample sequenced in a study of control samples from healthy donors and cancer patients. Sequenced by immunoSEQ multiplex PCR; TCRdb stores in-frame clones only, minus some. Of about 100,000 clones listed, 87% were seen once; the top ten hold 15% to 20%. Sequencing input: blood. Source of these receptors: a woman in her forties or fifties in good health.

This clone was seen once. J is TRBJ2-1 and V is TRBV5-3; D gene unclear. TRBV5-3 is sorted into the ORF group, with uncertain function. With 7 bases removed from V and 8 bases from J, the gap between germline ends came to 1 base. CDR3 length: 8 amino acids. CDR3 protein: CARDEQFF. CDR3 coding DNA: TGTGCCAGAGATGAGCAGTTCTTC.

V and J are TRBV6-2 or TRBV6-3 and TRBJ1-5; D unresolved. Trimming removed 5 bases from V and 0 bases from J, with 14 bases in between. Germline V gives CDR1 MNHEY, CDR2 SVGEGT. This CDR3 has 16 amino acids. The CDR3 region is CASSGSSRYSNQPQHF. The CDR3 bases are TGTGCCAGCAGTGGTTCTTCTCGCTATAGCAATCAGCCCCAGCATTTT.

CDR3 loop: CASSYNRGHTEAFF. The CDR3, as DNA: TGTGCCAGCAGCTATAACAGGGGCCACACTGAAGCTTTCTTT. This chain links TRBV11-2 with TRBJ1-1; TRBD1 matches 7 bases. V was pared by 4 bases and J by 3 bases, with 5 bases of the junction left unmatched. The CDR3 is 14 amino acids. Germline CDR1 is SGHAT and CDR2 is FQNNGV.

This clone appeared a single time. This sequence joins TRBV13 and TRBJ1-3; D might be TRBD1 (6 bases). The V and J ends lost 5 bases and 2 bases respectively, with 10 bases between them. The CDR3 totals 14 residues. CDR1 is PRHDT, CDR2 FYEKMQ, per germline (reference sequence). This CDR3 reads CASSLTGTGNTIYF. CDR3 nucleotide sequence: TGTGCCAGCAGCCTCACAGGGACTGGAAACACCATATATTTT. Full variable domain (missing parts from reference TRBV13 and TRBJ1-3): AAGVIQSPRHLIKEKRETATLKCYPIPRHDTVYWYQQGPGQDPQFLISFYEKMQSDKGSIPDRFSAQQFSDYHSELNMSSLELGDSALYFCASSLTGTGNTIYFGEGSWLTVV.

The chain recombines TRBV7-2 with TRBJ1-1, with a weak D call TRBD1 (5 bases). This CDR3 region has 14 residues. In germline, CDR1 is SGHTA, CDR2 FQGNSA. V was cut by 1 base and J by 4 bases, with 10 bases left in between. CDR3 sequence: CASSLVEGSTEAFF. The CDR3 DNA reads TGTGCCAGCAGCTTAGTAGAGGGGAGCACTGAAGCTTTCTTT. Using reference TRBV7-2 and TRBJ1-1 for the parts outside the CDR3, the full variable domain is GAGVSQSPSNKVTEKGKDVELRCDPISGHTALYWYRQSLGQGLEFLIYFQGNSAPDKSGLPSDRFSAERTGGSVSTLTIQRTQQEDSAVYLCASSLVEGSTEAFFGQGTRLTVV.

The chain employs TRBV6-2 or TRBV6-3 and TRBJ2-7, with D perhaps TRBD2 (6 bases). Germline V lookup: CDR1 MNHEY, CDR2 SVGEGT. This CDR3 has 13 residues. V gave up 6 bases and J gave up 7 bases, with 16 bases separating them. DNA for the CDR3: TGTGCCAGCAGCGAGATTCTTGCGGGGGAGCAGTACTTC. This codes for CASSEILAGEQYF.

J is TRBJ1-5 and V is TRBV13; D possibly corresponds to TRBD1 (5 bases). The CDR3 spans 13 residues. Trimming stripped 4 bases from V and 6 bases from J, with 10 bases between. Germline CDR1 is PRHDT and CDR2 is FYEKMQ (reference sequence). CDR3 DNA: TGTGCCAGCAGCTCTGGGACGGGTCAGCCCCAGCATTTT. Translating gives CASSSGTGQPQHF.

CDR3 region: CASSPRNTENTGELFF. The CDR3 nucleotides read TGCGCCAGCAGCCCTAGAAATACCGAGAACACCGGGGAGCTGTTTTTT. The J gene is TRBJ2-2, the V gene TRBV5-1; D is unclear. CDR1 and CDR2 (germline): SGHRS, YFSETQ. Trimming left V 4 bases short and J 1 base short, with 14 bases between. CDR3 length equals 16 residues.

The CDR3 coding sequence is TGTGCCTGGATGGAGGGGGACGGCTTCAAGGATAATTCACCCCTCCACTTT. Protein: CAWMEGDGFKDNSPLHF. This chain uses TRBV30 with TRBJ1-6, with D tentatively TRBD1 (6 bases). CDR1 GTSNPN and CDR2 SVGIG come from the germline V gene (reference sequence). The V gene lost 4 bases and the J gene lost 5 bases, with 21 bases spanning the gap. This CDR3 spans 17 amino acids.

The chain has TRBV7-8 and TRBJ2-2; no firm D call. Between the trimmed V and J ends, which lost 3 bases and 7 bases, there was a span of 12 bases. Looked up from germline, CDR1 is SGHVS and CDR2 is FQNEAQ. The CDR3 has 14 amino acids. Written as DNA, the CDR3 is TGTGCCAGCAGCTTCGACGTCGAGTTCGGGGAGCTGTTTTTT. Protein sequence: CASSFDVEFGELFF.

This clone was seen once. This sequence joins TRBV3-1 (or the pseudogene TRBV3-2) and TRBJ2-5; 12 bases line up with TRBD2. Per the germline V gene, CDR1 is LGHDT and CDR2 is YNNKEL (reference sequence). Trimming removed 1 base from V and 3 bases from J; junction bases left unmatched: 9. The CDR3 length is 18 residues. For the CDR3, the DNA is TGTGCCAGCAGCCAAGTCTCCGGACTAGCGGGACTCGAAGAGACCCAGTACTTC. Protein sequence: CASSQVSGLAGLEETQYF.

About this clone: The limits of the CDR3 on the DNA are not certain, so only TCRdb's listed CDR3 is given. The CDR3 region is CASSSSWTGGTEAFF. V gene TRBV27 combines with J gene TRBJ1-1; TRBD1 reflects the table's D call only, with no check against the DNA. The CDR3 spans 15 residues, counting both ends. Per germline, CDR1 MNHEY and CDR2 SMNVEV (reference sequence).

The chain carries TRBV5-6 and TRBJ2-1; 7 bases match TRBD2. The germline V gene encodes CDR1 SGHDT and CDR2 YYEEEE. The CDR3 length is 17 residues. The V segment lost 0 bases and the J segment 7 bases; nucleotides outside the gene matches: 13. CDR3 in amino acids: CASSLGGGAPFLNEQFF. CDR3 bases: TGTGCCAGCAGCTTGGGGGGGGGAGCCCCCTTTCTGAATGAGCAGTTCTTC.

The chain joins TRBV19 to TRBJ1-5; TRBD1 is a possible D gene (5 bases). Germline V lookup: CDR1 LNHDA, CDR2 SQIVND (reference sequence). Trimming cost V 2 bases and J 7 bases, with 12 bases left between them. The CDR3 consists of 14 residues. Here the CDR3 reads CASSIKQGPQPQHF. CDR3 bases: TGTGCCAGTAGTATAAAGCAGGGTCCCCAGCCCCAGCATTTT.

This clone turned up a few times. This chain connects TRBV29-1 to TRBJ1-2; 7 positions agree with TRBD1. This CDR3 is 15 amino acids long. The ends lost 7 bases at V and 6 bases at J; junction bases unmatched: 17. Germline-derived CDR1 and CDR2 are SQVTM and ANQGSEA. CDR3 protein: CSALTGFEEVDGYTF. The CDR3 bases are TGCAGCGCCTTGACAGGGTTCGAAGAAGTGGATGGCTACACCTTC.

The V gene is TRBV5-6, the J gene TRBJ1-5; D is uncertain. This CDR3 is 14 amino acids long. Between the trimmed V and J ends, which lost 4 bases and 4 bases, there was a span of 12 bases. Germline V gene lookup returns CDR1 SGHDT and CDR2 YYEEEE. Here the CDR3 reads CASSPRTGNQPQHF. CDR3 DNA: TGTGCCAGCAGCCCCCGGACGGGAAATCAGCCCCAGCATTTT.

The V and J genes are TRBV4-1 and TRBJ1-2; the D is unclear. CDR1 is MGHRA, CDR2 YSYEKL, per germline. The CDR3 is made up of 14 amino acids. Trimming cost V 1 base and J 7 bases, with 13 bases left between them. The CDR3 region has the DNA TGCGCCAGCAGCCAAGGGCCGGGGATCGGTGGCTACACCTTC. Protein product: CASSQGPGIGGYTF.

This clone has a handful of counts. The V and J genes are TRBV5-1 and TRBJ1-2; 9 bases map to TRBD1. The CDR3 has 16 amino acids. CDR1 and CDR2 from the germline V gene are SGHRS and YFSETQ. The junction had 10 bases not matched to a gene; V was cut back by 3 bases and J by 4 bases. The CDR3 here is CASSSGTGRAGYGYTF. CDR3 nucleotide sequence: TGCGCCAGCAGCTCGGGGACAGGGCGAGCTGGCTATGGCTACACCTTC.